This T cell receptor (beta chain) was found in a study of beta chain features in type 1 diabetes. The ends lost 5 bases at V and 3 bases at J; junction bases unmatched: 7. The CDR3 has 15 residues. The germline V gene encodes CDR1 SEHNR and CDR2 FQNEAQ (reference sequence). Every bit of the isolated RNA underwent reverse transcription, so sequencing read expressed TCRB transcripts. The data were produced by immunoSEQ multiplex PCR, yet TCRdb's version contains in-frame clones alone and is incomplete. The table records around 40,000 clones, about half of them present only once. Sample: Tregs from blood. The rearrangement uses TRBV7-9 and TRBJ2-7; 10 bases map to TRBD2. The receptor was derived from a woman younger than 30 in good health. CDR3 loop: CASSPRAGGLYEQYF. For the CDR3, the DNA is TGTGCCAGCAGCCCAAGAGCGGGAGGGCTCTACGAGCAGTACTTC.